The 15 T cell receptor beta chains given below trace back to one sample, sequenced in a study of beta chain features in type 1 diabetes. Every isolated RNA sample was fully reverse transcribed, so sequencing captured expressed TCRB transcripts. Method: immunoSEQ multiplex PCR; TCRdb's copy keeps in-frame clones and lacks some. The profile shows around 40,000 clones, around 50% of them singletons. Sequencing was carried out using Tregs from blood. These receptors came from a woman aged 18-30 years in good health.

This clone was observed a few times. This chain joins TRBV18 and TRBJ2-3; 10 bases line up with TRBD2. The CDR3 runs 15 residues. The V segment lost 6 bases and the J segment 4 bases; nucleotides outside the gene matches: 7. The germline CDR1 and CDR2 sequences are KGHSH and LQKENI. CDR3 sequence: CASSPPLAGADTQYF. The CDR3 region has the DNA TGTGCCAGCTCCCCTCCCCTAGCGGGAGCAGATACGCAGTATTTT.

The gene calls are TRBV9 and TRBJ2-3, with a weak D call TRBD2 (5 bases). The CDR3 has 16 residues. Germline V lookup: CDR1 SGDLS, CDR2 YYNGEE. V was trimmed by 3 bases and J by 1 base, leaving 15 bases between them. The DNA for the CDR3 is TGTGCCAGCAGCGGAGCGGTTTCATATGGCACAGATACGCAGTATTTT. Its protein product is CASSGAVSYGTDTQYF.

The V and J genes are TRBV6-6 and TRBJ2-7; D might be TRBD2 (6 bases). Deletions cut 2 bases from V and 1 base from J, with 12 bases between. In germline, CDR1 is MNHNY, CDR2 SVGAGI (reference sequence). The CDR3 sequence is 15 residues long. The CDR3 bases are TGTGCCAGCAGTTACCCGGCGGGGCGTTCCTACGAGCAGTACTTC. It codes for CASSYPAGRSYEQYF.

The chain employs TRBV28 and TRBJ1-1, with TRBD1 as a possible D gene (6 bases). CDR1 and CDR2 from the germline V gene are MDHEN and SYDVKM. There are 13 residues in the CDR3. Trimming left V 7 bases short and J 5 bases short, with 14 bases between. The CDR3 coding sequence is TGTGCCAGCACCTCGGACAGTCGGACTGAAGCTTTCTTT. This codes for CASTSDSRTEAFF.

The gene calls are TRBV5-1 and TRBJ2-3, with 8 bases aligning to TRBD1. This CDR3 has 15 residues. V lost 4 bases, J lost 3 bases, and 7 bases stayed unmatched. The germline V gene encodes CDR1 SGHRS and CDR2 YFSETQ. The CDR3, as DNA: TGCGCCAGCAGCCCGGACAGGGTGGAGACAGATACGCAGTATTTT. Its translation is CASSPDRVETDTQYF.

DNA of the CDR3: TGTGCCAGCAGTTTTCAGGGGAGAGGCTACGAGCAGTACTTC. This encodes CASSFQGRGYEQYF. This chain joins TRBV27 and TRBJ2-7, with a weak D call TRBD1 (6 bases). V was trimmed by 3 bases and J by 3 bases, leaving 12 bases between them. The CDR3 covers 14 residues. The germline V gene has CDR1 MNHEY and CDR2 SMNVEV (reference sequence).

CDR3 sequence (DNA): TGTGCCAGCAGCTTAGGAGGCGTGGGGCTCCAAGGGCATGAGCAGTTCTTC. It specifies CASSLGGVGLQGHEQFF. The V call is TRBV7-6, the J call TRBJ2-1; D is possibly TRBD1 (5 bases). The V end was cut by 1 base, the J end by 8 bases, with 21 bases between. This CDR3 has 17 amino acids. Germline values: CDR1 SGHVS, CDR2 FNYEAQ.

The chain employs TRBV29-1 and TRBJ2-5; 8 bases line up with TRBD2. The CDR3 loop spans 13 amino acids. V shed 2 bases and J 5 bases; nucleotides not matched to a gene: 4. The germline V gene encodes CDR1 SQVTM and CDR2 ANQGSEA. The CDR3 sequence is CSVESRLAETQYF. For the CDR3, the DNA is TGCAGCGTTGAATCGCGACTAGCGGAGACCCAGTACTTC.

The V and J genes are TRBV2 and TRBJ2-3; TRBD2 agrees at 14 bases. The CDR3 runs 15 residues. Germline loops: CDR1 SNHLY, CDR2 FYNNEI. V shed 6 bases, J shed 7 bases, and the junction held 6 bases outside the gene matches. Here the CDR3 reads CASSRGTSGSYTQYF. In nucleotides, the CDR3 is TGTGCCAGCAGCCGCGGGACTAGCGGGAGCTATACGCAGTATTTT.

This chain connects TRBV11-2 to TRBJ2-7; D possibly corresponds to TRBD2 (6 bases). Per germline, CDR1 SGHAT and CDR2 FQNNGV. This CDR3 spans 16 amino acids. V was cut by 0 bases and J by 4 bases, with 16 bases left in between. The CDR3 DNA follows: TGTGCCAGCAGCTTAGATTTCCAGGCGGGAATTTACGAGCAGTACTTC. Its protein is CASSLDFQAGIYEQYF.

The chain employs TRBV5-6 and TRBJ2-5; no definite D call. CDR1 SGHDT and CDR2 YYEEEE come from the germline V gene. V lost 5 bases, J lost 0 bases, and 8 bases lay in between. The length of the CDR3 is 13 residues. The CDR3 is CASREQNQETQYF. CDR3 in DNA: TGTGCCAGCAGGGAACAGAACCAAGAGACCCAGTACTTC.

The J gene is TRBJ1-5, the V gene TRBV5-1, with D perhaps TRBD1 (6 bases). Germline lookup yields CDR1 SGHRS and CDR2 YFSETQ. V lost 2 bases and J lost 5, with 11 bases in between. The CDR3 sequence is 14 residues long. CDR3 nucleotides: TGCGCCAGCAGCTTAGGCCAGGGGCATCAGCCCCAGCATTTT. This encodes CASSLGQGHQPQHF.

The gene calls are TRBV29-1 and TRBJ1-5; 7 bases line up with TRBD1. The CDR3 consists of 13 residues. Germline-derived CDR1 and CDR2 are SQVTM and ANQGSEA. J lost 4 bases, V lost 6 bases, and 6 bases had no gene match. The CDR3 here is CSVQGTANQPQHF. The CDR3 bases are TGCAGCGTCCAGGGGACAGCTAATCAGCCCCAGCATTTT.

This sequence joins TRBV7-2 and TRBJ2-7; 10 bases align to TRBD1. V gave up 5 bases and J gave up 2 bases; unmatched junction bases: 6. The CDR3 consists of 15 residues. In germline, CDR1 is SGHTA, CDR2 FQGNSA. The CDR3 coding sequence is TGTGCCAGCAGCCCAGCCGGGACAGGGGCCTACGAGCAGTACTTC. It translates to CASSPAGTGAYEQYF.

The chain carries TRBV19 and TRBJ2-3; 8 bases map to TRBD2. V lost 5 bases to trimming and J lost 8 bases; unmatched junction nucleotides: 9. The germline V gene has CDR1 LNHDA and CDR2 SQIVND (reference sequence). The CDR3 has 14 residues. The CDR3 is CASSFPSTSGTQYF. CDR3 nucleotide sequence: TGTGCCAGTAGTTTCCCCTCAACTAGCGGTACGCAGTATTTT.